These T cell receptor beta chains were read from a single sample in a study of control samples from healthy donors and cancer patients. The data were produced by immunoSEQ multiplex PCR, yet TCRdb's version contains in-frame clones alone and is incomplete. The sample shows approximately 120,000 clones, around 89% of them seen only once. Sample: blood. The receptors derive from a woman aged 45-59 years in good health. CDR3s include the opening cysteine and the closing phenylalanine or tryptophan. The D gene is left open where the match is weak. Size is stated for part of the rows, as once, few or many counts, or as a class when the clone is expanded.

J	D	length	size	V	CDR3	DNA
TRBJ2-2	TRBD2	14	NA	TRBV5-1	CASSGLADAGELFF	TGCGCCAGCTCTGGACTAGCGGACGCCGGGGAGCTGTTTTTT
TRBJ1-5	TRBD1	15	NA	TRBV7-6	CASSSRQGGNQPQHF	TGTGCCAGCAGCTCGAGACAGGGTGGAAATCAGCCCCAGCATTTT
TRBJ2-3	TRBD2	20	NA	TRBV14	CASSQDLTLLAGASTDTQYF	TGTGCCAGCAGCCAAGATTTAACCTTACTAGCGGGAGCATCCACAGATACGCAGTATTTT
TRBJ2-2	NA	16	NA	TRBV3-1/TRBV3-2	CASSHQCRVHTGELFF	TGTGCCAGCAGCCATCAATGCAGGGTCCACACCGGGGAGCTGTTTTTT
TRBJ2-1	TRBD1	15	NA	TRBV29-1	CSSFAGTAWDNEQFF	TGCAGCTCATTTGCCGGGACAGCATGGGACAATGAGCAGTTCTTC
TRBJ1-1	NA	12	NA	TRBV27	CASSFAGGRAFF	TGTGCCAGCAGTTTCGCTGGAGGGAGAGCTTTCTTT
TRBJ1-2	NA	14	NA	TRBV3-1/TRBV3-2	CASSQTGTAYGYTF	TGTGCCAGCAGCCAAACCGGGACGGCCTATGGCTACACCTTC
TRBJ1-3	NA	17	NA	TRBV12-5	CASGLVLGPVNGNTIYF	TGTGCTAGTGGTTTGGTACTGGGCCCGGTCAATGGAAACACCATATATTTT
TRBJ1-6	NA	13	NA	TRBV19	CASSEVYNSPLHF	TGTGCCAGTAGTGAGGTCTATAATTCACCCCTCCACTTT
TRBJ1-6	NA	13	few	TRBV2	CASSGPYNSPLHF	TGTGCCAGCAGTGGACCCTATAATTCACCCCTCCACTTT
TRBJ2-5	TRBD2	17	NA	TRBV4-2	CASSQGIRGGNEETQYF	TGTGCCAGCAGCCAAGGAATACGGGGGGGGAACGAGGAGACCCAGTACTTC
TRBJ2-2	TRBD2	15	NA	TRBV19	CASSRAGVGTGELFF	TGTGCCAGTAGTAGAGCGGGAGTGGGCACCGGGGAGCTGTTTTTT
TRBJ1-5	TRBD1	15	once	TRBV6-1	CASSEGQASNQPQHF	TGTGCCAGCAGTGAGGGACAGGCCTCCAATCAGCCCCAGCATTTT
TRBJ2-5	TRBD2	15	NA	TRBV24-1	CATSWTSGGGETQYF	TGTGCCACCAGCTGGACTAGCGGGGGCGGGGAGACCCAGTACTTC
TRBJ1-2	NA	11	NA	TRBV3-1/TRBV3-2	CASSKFYGYTF	TGTGCCAGCAGTAAGTTCTATGGCTACACCTTC
TRBJ1-5	NA	15	NA	TRBV18	CASSPQGGSNQPQHF	TGTGCCAGCTCACCACAGGGGGGGAGCAATCAGCCCCAGCATTTT
TRBJ2-1	TRBD2	14	NA	TRBV11-2	CASSPSGRAYEQFF	TGTGCCAGCAGCCCGAGCGGGAGGGCGTATGAGCAGTTCTTC
TRBJ1-2	TRBD1	13	NA	TRBV12-3/TRBV12-4	CASSYTGVYGYTF	TGTGCCAGCAGTTACACAGGGGTCTATGGCTACACCTTC
TRBJ1-5	NA	12	NA	TRBV12-3/TRBV12-4	CTSSFQNQPQHF	TGTACCAGCAGTTTTCAGAATCAGCCCCAGCATTTT
TRBJ1-5	NA	14	NA	TRBV30	CAWSQGGGNQPQHF	TGTGCCTGGAGTCAAGGGGGGGGCAATCAGCCCCAGCATTTT
TRBJ2-2	TRBD1	15	NA	TRBV19	CASRRDREASGELFF	TGTGCCAGTAGGAGGGACAGGGAGGCTTCCGGGGAGCTGTTTTTT
TRBJ2-5	NA	18	NA	TRBV18	CASSPRQLQQLRGETQYF	TGTGCCAGCTCACCGAGACAGCTTCAACAATTACGGGGAGAGACCCAGTACTTC
TRBJ2-2	TRBD2	18	NA	TRBV20-1	CSASAASGRSKGTGELFF	TGCAGTGCTAGTGCGGCTAGCGGGAGAAGTAAGGGCACCGGGGAGCTGTTTTTT
TRBJ2-5	NA	11	NA	TRBV30	CAWSEVETQYF	TGTGCCTGGAGTGAGGTAGAGACCCAGTACTTC
TRBJ2-7	TRBD1	15	NA	TRBV4-1	CASRNLDRGPYEQYF	TGCGCCAGCAGGAACCTGGACAGGGGCCCCTACGAGCAGTACTTC
TRBJ2-3	TRBD2	16	NA	TRBV7-6	CASSGRAGTSGIPQYF	TGTGCCAGCAGCGGAAGGGCCGGGACTAGCGGGATTCCGCAGTATTTT
TRBJ1-1	NA	14	NA	TRBV20-1	CSASLFGSNPEAFF	TGCAGTGCTAGTTTATTTGGATCGAACCCTGAAGCTTTCTTT
TRBJ1-5	NA	14	few	TRBV7-2	CASSQDSSNQPQHF	TGTGCCAGCAGCCAGGACAGTAGCAATCAGCCCCAGCATTTT
TRBJ2-1	NA	16	NA	TRBV18	CASSPSGREFDNEQFF	TGTGCCAGCTCCCCCAGCGGGCGGGAATTCGACAATGAGCAGTTCTTC
TRBJ2-7	TRBD1	15	NA	TRBV27	CASSRTGGEGYEQYF	TGTGCCAGCAGTCGAACAGGGGGCGAGGGTTACGAGCAGTACTTC
TRBJ2-3	NA	16	NA	TRBV30	CAWEEGLNPSTDTQYF	TGTGCCTGGGAGGAGGGCCTTAATCCTAGCACAGATACGCAGTATTTT
TRBJ2-5	TRBD1	13	NA	TRBV18	CATGQGRQETQYF	TGTGCCACCGGACAGGGCCGACAAGAGACCCAGTACTTC
TRBJ2-6	NA	13	NA	TRBV11-2	CASSLVSVDVLTF	TGTGCCAGCAGCTTAGTTTCGGTAGATGTCCTGACTTTC
TRBJ1-1	NA	12	NA	TRBV2	CASHGSNTEAFF	TGTGCCAGCCACGGATCTAACACTGAAGCTTTCTTT
TRBJ1-2	NA	13	NA	TRBV12-3/TRBV12-4	CASTRAGEGGYTF	TGTGCCAGCACGCGCGCGGGGGAGGGAGGCTACACCTTC
TRBJ2-2	TRBD2	17	NA	TRBV4-1	CASSQEVLAGDTGELFF	TGCGCCAGCAGCCAAGAGGTGCTAGCGGGGGACACCGGGGAGCTGTTTTTT
TRBJ1-5	NA	17	NA	TRBV19	CASSVLQAGFGDQPQHF	TGTGCCAGTAGTGTTTTACAGGCGGGGTTTGGCGATCAGCCCCAGCATTTT
TRBJ2-6	NA	14	once	TRBV6-2/TRBV6-3	CASSHVAGANVLTF	TGTGCCAGCAGCCATGTAGCTGGGGCCAACGTCCTGACTTTC
TRBJ2-7	NA	13	NA	TRBV5-1	CASSLTASYEQYF	TGCGCCAGCAGCTTGACCGCCTCCTACGAGCAGTACTTC
TRBJ1-5	TRBD1	14	NA	TRBV11-2	CASSLDRVGQPQHF	TGTGCCAGCAGCTTGGACAGGGTGGGTCAGCCCCAGCATTTT
TRBJ1-1	TRBD1	15	NA	TRBV2	CASTPRDRGRGEAFF	TGTGCCAGCACCCCCCGGGACAGGGGGCGCGGTGAAGCTTTCTTT
TRBJ1-6	NA	15	NA	TRBV6-2/TRBV6-3	CASSASTGYNSPLHF	TGTGCCAGCAGTGCCTCTACAGGGTATAATTCACCCCTCCACTTT
TRBJ2-4	TRBD2	16	once	TRBV18	CASSVTLAGGRGIQYF	TGTGCCAGCTCAGTTACCCTAGCGGGGGGGCGTGGCATTCAGTACTTC
TRBJ1-2	NA	14	NA	TRBV6-5	CASRPGGSNYGYTF	TGTGCCAGCAGACCCGGAGGTAGCAACTATGGCTACACCTTC
TRBJ2-7	NA	14	NA	TRBV11-2	CASSLGAEHYEQYF	TGTGCCAGCAGCTTAGGAGCAGAACACTACGAGCAGTACTTC
TRBJ2-7	NA	16	NA	TRBV6-1	CASSDRPGRNSYEQYF	TGTGCCAGCAGTGATCGTCCGGGCCGAAACTCCTACGAGCAGTACTTC
TRBJ1-1	NA	16	NA	TRBV7-8	CASSLAVGIRDTEAFF	TGTGCCAGCAGCCTAGCCGTGGGGATTAGGGACACTGAAGCTTTCTTT
TRBJ1-2	TRBD1	15	NA	TRBV7-3	CASSPSGTGYYGYTF	TGTGCCAGCAGCCCCTCGGGGACAGGGTACTATGGCTACACCTTC
TRBJ1-1	NA	13	NA	TRBV6-5	CASRYGLNTEAFF	TGTGCCAGCAGGTATGGGTTGAACACTGAAGCTTTCTTT
TRBJ2-7	NA	12	NA	TRBV5-4	CASSLNYRQQYF	TGTGCCAGCAGCTTGAATTACAGGCAGCAGTACTTC
TRBJ2-2	NA	18	NA	TRBV9	CASSAIPPLGGKTGELFF	TGTGCCAGCAGCGCAATCCCGCCCCTGGGGGGAAAAACCGGGGAGCTGTTTTTT
TRBJ2-2	NA	17	NA	TRBV7-3	CASSLSPPGANTGELFF	TGTGCCAGCAGCTTAAGTCCGCCAGGGGCCAACACCGGGGAGCTGTTTTTT
TRBJ1-5	NA	15	NA	TRBV2	CASSFEQGSNQPQHF	TGTGCCAGCAGTTTTGAACAGGGAAGCAATCAGCCCCAGCATTTT
TRBJ1-2	NA	14	NA	TRBV7-2	CASSLDRADYGYTF	TGTGCCAGCAGCTTAGATCGGGCCGACTATGGCTACACCTTC
TRBJ2-1	NA	12	NA	TRBV7-3	CASSLNLNEQFF	TGTGCCAGCAGCTTAAACCTCAATGAGCAGTTCTTC
TRBJ1-4	NA	15	NA	TRBV5-4	CASSQTQGANEKLFF	TGTGCCAGCAGCCAAACTCAGGGAGCTAATGAAAAACTGTTTTTT
TRBJ2-1	TRBD1	15	NA	TRBV5-4	CASSRGQGAQYEQFF	TGTGCCAGCAGCCGGGGACAGGGGGCGCAGTATGAGCAGTTCTTC
TRBJ1-2	TRBD1	14	NA	TRBV19	CASSPQGAGYGYTF	TGTGCCAGTAGTCCACAGGGGGCTGGCTATGGCTACACCTTC
TRBJ1-2	TRBD1	13	NA	TRBV27	CASSLPTGGGYTF	TGTGCCAGCAGTTTACCCACAGGGGGAGGCTACACCTTC